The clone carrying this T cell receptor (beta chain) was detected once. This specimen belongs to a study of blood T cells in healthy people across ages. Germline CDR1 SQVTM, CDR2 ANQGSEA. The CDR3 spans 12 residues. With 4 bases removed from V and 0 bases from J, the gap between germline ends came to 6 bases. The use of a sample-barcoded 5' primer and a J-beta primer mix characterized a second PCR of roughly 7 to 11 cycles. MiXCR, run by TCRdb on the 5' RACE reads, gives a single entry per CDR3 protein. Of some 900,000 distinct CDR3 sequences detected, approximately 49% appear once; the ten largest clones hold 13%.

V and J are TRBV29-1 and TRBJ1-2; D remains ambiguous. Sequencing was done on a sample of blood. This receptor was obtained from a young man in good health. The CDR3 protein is CSVVGSNYGYTF. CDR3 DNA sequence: TGCAGCGTTGTCGGATCTAACTATGGCTACACCTTC.